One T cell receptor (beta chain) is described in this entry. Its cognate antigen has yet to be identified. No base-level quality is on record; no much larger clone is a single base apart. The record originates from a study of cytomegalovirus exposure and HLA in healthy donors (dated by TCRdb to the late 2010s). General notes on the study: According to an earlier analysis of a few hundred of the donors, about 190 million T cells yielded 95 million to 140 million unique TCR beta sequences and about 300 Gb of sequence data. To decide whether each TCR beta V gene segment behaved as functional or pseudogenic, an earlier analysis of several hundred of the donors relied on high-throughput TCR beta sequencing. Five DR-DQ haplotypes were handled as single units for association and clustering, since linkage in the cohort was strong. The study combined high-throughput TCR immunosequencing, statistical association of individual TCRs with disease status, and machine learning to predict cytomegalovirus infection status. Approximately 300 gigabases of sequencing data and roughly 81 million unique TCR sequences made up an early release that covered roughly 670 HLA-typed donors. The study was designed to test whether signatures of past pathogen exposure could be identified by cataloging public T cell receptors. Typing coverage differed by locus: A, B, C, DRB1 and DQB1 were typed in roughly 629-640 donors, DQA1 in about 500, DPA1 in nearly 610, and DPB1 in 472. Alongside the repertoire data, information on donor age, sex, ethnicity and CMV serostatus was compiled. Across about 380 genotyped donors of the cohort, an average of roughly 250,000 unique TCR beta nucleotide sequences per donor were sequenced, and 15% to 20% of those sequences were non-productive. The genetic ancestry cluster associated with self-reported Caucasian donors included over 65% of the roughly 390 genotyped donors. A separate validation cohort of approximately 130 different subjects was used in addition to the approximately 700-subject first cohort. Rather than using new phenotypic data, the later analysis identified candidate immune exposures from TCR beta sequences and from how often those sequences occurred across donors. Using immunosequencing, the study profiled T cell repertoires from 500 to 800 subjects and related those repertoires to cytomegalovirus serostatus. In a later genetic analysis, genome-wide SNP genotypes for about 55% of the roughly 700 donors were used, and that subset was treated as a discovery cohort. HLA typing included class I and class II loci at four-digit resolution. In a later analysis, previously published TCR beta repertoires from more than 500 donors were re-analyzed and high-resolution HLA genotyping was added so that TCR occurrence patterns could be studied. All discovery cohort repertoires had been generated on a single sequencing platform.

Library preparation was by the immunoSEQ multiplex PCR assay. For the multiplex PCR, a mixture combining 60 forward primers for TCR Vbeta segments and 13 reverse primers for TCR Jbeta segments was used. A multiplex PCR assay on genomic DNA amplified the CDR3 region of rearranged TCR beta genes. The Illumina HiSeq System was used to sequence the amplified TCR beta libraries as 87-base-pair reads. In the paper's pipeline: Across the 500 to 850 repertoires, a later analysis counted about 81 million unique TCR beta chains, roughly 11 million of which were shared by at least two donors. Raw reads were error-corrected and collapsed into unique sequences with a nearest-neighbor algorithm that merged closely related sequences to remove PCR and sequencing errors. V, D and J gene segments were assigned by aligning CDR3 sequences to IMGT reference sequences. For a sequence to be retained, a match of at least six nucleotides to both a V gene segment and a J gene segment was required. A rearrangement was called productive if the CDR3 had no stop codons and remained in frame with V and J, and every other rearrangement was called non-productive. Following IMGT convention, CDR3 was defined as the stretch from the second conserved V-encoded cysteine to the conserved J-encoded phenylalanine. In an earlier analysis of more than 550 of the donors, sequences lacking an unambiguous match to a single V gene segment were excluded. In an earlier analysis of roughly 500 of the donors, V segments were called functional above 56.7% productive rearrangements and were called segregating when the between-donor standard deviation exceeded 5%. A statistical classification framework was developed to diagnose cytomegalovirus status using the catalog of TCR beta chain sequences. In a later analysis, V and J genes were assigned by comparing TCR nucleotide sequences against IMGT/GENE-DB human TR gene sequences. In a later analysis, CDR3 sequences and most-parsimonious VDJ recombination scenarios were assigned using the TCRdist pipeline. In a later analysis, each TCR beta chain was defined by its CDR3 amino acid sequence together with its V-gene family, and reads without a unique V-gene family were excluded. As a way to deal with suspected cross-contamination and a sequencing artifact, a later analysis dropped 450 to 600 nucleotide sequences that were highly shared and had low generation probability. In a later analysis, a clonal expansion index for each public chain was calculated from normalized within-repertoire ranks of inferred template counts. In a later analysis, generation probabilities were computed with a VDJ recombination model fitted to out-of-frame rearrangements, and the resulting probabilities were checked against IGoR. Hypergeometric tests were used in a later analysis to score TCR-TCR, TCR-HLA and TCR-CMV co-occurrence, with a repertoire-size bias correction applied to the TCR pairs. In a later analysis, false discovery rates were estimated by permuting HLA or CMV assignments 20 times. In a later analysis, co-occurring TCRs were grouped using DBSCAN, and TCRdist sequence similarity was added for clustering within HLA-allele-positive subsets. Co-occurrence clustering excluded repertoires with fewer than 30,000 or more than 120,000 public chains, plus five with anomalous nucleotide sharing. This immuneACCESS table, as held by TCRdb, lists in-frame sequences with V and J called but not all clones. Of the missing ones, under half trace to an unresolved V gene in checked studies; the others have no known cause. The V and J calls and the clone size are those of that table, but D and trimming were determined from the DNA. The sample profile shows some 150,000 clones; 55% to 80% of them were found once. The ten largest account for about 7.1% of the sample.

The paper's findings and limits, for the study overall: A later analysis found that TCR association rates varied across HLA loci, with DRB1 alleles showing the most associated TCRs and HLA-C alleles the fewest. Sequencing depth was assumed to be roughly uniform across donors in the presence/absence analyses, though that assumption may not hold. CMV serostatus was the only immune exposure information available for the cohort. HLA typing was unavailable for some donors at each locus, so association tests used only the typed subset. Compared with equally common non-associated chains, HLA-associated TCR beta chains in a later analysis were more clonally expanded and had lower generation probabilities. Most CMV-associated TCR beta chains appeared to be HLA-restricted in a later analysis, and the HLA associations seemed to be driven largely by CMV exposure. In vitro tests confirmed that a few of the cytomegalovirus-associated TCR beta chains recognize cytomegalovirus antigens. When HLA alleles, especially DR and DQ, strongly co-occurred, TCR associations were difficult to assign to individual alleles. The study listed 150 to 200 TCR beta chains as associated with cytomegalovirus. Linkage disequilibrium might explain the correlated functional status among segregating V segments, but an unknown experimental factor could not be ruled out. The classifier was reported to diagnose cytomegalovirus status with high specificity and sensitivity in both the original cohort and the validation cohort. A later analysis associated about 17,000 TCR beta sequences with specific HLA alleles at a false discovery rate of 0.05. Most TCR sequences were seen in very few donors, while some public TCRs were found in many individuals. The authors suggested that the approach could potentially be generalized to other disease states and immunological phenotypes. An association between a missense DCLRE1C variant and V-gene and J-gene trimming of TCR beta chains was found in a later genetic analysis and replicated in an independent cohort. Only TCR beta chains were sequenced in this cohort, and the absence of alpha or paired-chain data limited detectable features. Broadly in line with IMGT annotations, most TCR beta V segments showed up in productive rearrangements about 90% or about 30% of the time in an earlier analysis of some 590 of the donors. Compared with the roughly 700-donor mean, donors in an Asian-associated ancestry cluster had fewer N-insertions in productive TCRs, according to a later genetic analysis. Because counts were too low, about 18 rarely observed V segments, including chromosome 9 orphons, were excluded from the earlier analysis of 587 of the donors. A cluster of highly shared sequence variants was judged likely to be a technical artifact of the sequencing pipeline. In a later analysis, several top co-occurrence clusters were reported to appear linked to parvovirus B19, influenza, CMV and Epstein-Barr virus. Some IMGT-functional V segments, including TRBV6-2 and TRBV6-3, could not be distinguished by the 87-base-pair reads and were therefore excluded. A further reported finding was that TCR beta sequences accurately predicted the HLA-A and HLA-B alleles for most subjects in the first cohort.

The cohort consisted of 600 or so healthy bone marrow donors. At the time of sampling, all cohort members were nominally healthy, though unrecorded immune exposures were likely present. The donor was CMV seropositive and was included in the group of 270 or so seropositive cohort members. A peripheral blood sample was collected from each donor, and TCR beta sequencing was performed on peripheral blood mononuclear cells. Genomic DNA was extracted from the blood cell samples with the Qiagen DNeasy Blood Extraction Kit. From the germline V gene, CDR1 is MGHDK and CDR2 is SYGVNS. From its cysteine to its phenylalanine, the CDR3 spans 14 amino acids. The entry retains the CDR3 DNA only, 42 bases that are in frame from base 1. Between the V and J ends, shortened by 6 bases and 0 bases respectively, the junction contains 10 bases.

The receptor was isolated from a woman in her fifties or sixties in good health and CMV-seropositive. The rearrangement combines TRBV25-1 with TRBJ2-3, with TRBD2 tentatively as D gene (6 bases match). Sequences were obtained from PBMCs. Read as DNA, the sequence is TGTGCCAGCAGGCCGGGACTGAGCACAGATACGCAGTATTTT. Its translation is CASRPGLSTDTQYF.